This T cell receptor (beta chain) was documented in a study of early stage breast cancer tumors. Study summary: Each sample averaged around 9.4-fold read coverage.

Per the germline V gene, CDR1 is SGHTA and CDR2 is FQGNSA. Trimming left V 1 base short and J 7 bases short, with 11 bases between. This CDR3 has 15 residues. Assay: immunoSEQ multiplex PCR; the TCRdb copy retains only in-frame clones and omits some. The sample yields about 19,000 clones, around 88% seen once. Findings and limits, study-wide: Tumors had about 2.5-fold higher T cell density and higher clonality than adjacent normal breast tissue. Comparing each tissue with blood distinguished tumor from normal in most of the 16 patients. Enriched TCRB sequences shared across patients were mostly commonly generated sequences.

On this clone itself: Its antigen is undetermined.

The receptor's source is a person between 70 and 80 years old with breast cancer. Sequenced input: blood. The chain employs TRBV7-2 and TRBJ1-6; D gene ambiguous. DNA of the CDR3: TGTGCCAGCAGCTTAGATTTCGGGAAGAATTCACCCCTCCACTTT. It yields the protein CASSLDFGKNSPLHF.